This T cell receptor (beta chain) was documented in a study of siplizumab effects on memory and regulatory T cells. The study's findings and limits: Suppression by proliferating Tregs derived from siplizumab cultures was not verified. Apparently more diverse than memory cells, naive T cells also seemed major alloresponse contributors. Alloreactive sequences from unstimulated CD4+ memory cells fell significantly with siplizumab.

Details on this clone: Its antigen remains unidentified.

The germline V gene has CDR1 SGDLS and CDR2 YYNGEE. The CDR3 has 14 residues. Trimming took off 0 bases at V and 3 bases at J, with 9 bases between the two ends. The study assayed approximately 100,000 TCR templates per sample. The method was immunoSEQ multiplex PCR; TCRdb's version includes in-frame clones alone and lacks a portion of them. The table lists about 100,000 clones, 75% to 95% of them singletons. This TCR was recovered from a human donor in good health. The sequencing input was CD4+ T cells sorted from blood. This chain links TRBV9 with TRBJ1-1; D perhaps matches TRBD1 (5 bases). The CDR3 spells CASSVGGQDTEAFF. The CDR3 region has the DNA TGTGCCAGCAGCGTAGGTGGACAAGACACTGAAGCTTTCTTT.